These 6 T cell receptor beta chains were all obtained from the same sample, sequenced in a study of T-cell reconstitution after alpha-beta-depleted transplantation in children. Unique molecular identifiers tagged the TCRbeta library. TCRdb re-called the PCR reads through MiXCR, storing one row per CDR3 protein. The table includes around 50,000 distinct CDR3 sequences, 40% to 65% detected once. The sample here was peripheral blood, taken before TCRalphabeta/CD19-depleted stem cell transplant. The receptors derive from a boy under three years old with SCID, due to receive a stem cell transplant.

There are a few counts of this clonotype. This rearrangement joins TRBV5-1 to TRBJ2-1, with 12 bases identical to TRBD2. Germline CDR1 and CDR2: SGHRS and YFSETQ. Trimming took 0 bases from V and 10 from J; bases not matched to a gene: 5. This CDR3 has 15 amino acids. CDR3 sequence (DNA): TGCGCCAGCAGCTTGGCTAGCGGGGGGGCCCGCGAGCAGTTCTTC. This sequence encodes CASSLASGGAREQFF.

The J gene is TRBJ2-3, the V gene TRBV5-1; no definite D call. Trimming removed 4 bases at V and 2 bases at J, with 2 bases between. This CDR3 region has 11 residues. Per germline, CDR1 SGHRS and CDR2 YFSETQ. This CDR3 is CASSATDTQYF. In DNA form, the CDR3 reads TGCGCCAGCAGCGCCACAGATACGCAGTATTTT.

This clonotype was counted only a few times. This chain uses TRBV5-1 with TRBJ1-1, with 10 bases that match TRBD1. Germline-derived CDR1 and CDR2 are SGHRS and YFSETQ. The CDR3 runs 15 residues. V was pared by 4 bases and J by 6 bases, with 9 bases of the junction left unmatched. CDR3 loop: CASSADRGHAAEAFF. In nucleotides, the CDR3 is TGCGCCAGCAGCGCTGACAGGGGGCACGCCGCTGAAGCTTTCTTT.

In nucleotides, the CDR3 is TGTGCCAGCAGCTCCGGACAGGGTGGCACTGTCCCCCCAGATACGCAGTATTTT. Its translation is CASSSGQGGTVPPDTQYF. The rearrangement links TRBV12-3 or TRBV12-4 to TRBJ2-3, with TRBD1 identical over 8 bases. This CDR3 contains 18 residues. The trim removed 6 bases at V and 4 bases at J, leaving 18 bases unmatched.

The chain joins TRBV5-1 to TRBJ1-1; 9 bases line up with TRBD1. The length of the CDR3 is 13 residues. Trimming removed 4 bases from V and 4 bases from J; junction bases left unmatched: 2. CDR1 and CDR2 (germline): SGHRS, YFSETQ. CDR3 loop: CASSRDRVTEAFF. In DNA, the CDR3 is TGCGCCAGCAGCCGGGACAGGGTCACTGAAGCTTTCTTT.

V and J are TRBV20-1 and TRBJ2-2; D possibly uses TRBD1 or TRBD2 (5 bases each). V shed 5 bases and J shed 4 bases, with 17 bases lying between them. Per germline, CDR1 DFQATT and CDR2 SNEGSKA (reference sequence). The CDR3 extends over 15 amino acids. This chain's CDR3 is CSASTAYGGTGELFF. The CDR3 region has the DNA TGCAGTGCTTCGACCGCTTATGGGGGCACCGGGGAGCTGTTTTTT.